This is a list of T cell receptor beta chains from one sample in a study of immune evolution from preneoplasia to lung adenocarcinoma. Method: immunoSEQ multiplex PCR; TCRdb's copy keeps in-frame clones and lacks some. In the table there are roughly 6,100 clones, around four fifths of which are singletons. The sample was FFPE minimally invasive lung adenocarcinoma tissue. The receptors come from a person over 45 with lung adenocarcinoma. CDR3s include the opening cysteine and the closing phenylalanine or tryptophan. D genes are given only for firm matches. Clone size is shown for a subset of rows, as once, few, many or a class of expanded clone.

TRBV19	NA	TRBJ2-5	TRBD2	CASSVGLAGQETQYF	TGTGCCAGTAGTGTTGGACTAGCGGGACAAGAGACCCAGTACTTC
TRBV5-1	NA	TRBJ2-7	TRBD2	CASRRTSGPYEQYF	TGCGCCAGCAGGAGGACTAGCGGCCCCTACGAGCAGTACTTC
TRBV28	NA	TRBJ1-3	TRBD1	CASSWGGTVGNTIYF	TGTGCCAGCAGTTGGGGAGGGACAGTCGGAAACACCATATATTTT
TRBV5-6	few	TRBJ2-3	NA	CASSQQALILADTQYF	TGTGCCAGCAGCCAGCAAGCACTAATTCTCGCAGATACGCAGTATTTT
TRBV9	NA	TRBJ2-5	TRBD2	CASSVSGGPPETQYF	TGTGCCAGCAGCGTAAGCGGGGGGCCGCCCGAGACCCAGTACTTC
TRBV7-2	NA	TRBJ2-7	TRBD2	CASSLPGLAGVEQYF	TGTGCCAGCAGCTTACCCGGACTAGCGGGGGTTGAGCAGTACTTC
TRBV11-1	NA	TRBJ2-5	TRBD1	CASSPAAYRGKFQETQYF	TGTGCCAGCAGCCCCGCGGCGTACAGGGGGAAATTCCAAGAGACCCAGTACTTC
TRBV10-1	NA	TRBJ2-2	NA	CASSEGGRDTGELFF	TGCGCCAGCAGTGAGGGGGGAAGAGACACCGGGGAGCTGTTTTTT
TRBV14	NA	TRBJ1-4	TRBD1	CASSLGQGGEKLFF	TGTGCCAGCAGCCTGGGACAGGGCGGTGAAAAACTGTTTTTT
TRBV15	NA	TRBJ1-4	NA	CATSIAAGFENVKLFF	TGTGCCACCAGCATCGCGGCGGGTTTTGAGAATGTAAAACTGTTTTTT
TRBV7-7	NA	TRBJ2-7	NA	CASSPGGGQGSVEQYF	TGTGCCAGCAGCCCGGGTGGGGGGCAGGGTTCGGTAGAGCAGTACTTC
TRBV29-1	NA	TRBJ2-7	NA	CSVGTDEQYF	TGCAGCGTTGGGACTGACGAGCAGTACTTC
TRBV6-1	NA	TRBJ2-2	NA	CASRREGQITGELFF	TGTGCCAGCAGACGGGAAGGCCAGATCACCGGGGAGCTGTTTTTT
TRBV28	NA	TRBJ2-3	NA	CASRPVGRTTSDTQYF	TGTGCCAGCAGGCCGGTTGGACGGACAACATCAGATACGCAGTATTTT
TRBV5-1	few	TRBJ1-1	NA	CASSFSGVNTEAFF	TGCGCCAGCAGCTTCTCCGGGGTGAACACTGAAGCTTTCTTT
TRBV5-4	NA	TRBJ2-3	NA	CASSLDRSSTDTQYF	TGTGCCAGCAGCTTAGACAGGTCTTCCACAGATACGCAGTATTTT
TRBV19	NA	TRBJ2-6	TRBD1	CASASPDRGQASGANVLTF	TGTGCCAGCGCCTCTCCCGACAGGGGGCAAGCCTCTGGGGCCAACGTCCTGACTTTC
TRBV6-4	NA	TRBJ2-7	NA	CASSDSGRRSWWNPSYEQYF	TGTGCCAGCAGTGACTCGGGTCGTCGTTCGTGGTGGAATCCCTCCTACGAGCAGTACTTC
TRBV19	NA	TRBJ1-5	TRBD1	CASYGQGSQPQHF	TGTGCCAGTTATGGACAGGGGAGTCAGCCCCAGCATTTT
TRBV7-9	few	TRBJ1-1	NA	CASSLVGGANTEAFF	TGTGCCAGCAGCTTAGTGGGGGGGGCGAACACTGAAGCTTTCTTT
TRBV7-9	NA	TRBJ1-5	NA	CASSLGGGSPQHF	TGTGCCAGCAGCTTGGGGGGCGGATCGCCCCAGCATTTT
TRBV6-5	NA	TRBJ2-1	NA	CASSLGSGPYNEQFF	TGTGCCAGCAGTTTAGGGAGCGGCCCCTACAATGAGCAGTTCTTC
TRBV5-1	NA	TRBJ1-3	TRBD1	CASSYDGQGSGNTIYF	TGCGCCAGCAGCTATGACGGACAGGGCTCTGGAAACACCATATATTTT
TRBV4-1	NA	TRBJ2-6	NA	CASSQLESGANVLTF	TGCGCCAGCAGCCAGCTTGAGTCCGGGGCCAACGTCCTGACTTTC
TRBV28	NA	TRBJ1-3	TRBD1	CASSLEGQNFFAGNTIYF	TGTGCCAGCAGTTTGGAGGGACAGAACTTCTTCGCCGGAAACACCATATATTTT
TRBV5-1	NA	TRBJ1-5	NA	CASSPGTSNQPQHF	TGCGCCAGCAGCCCGGGGACATCTAATCAGCCCCAGCATTTT
TRBV7-9	NA	TRBJ1-2	TRBD1	CASSPDRVLGYTF	TGTGCCAGCAGCCCGGACAGGGTTCTTGGCTACACCTTC
TRBV6-1	NA	TRBJ1-1	TRBD1	CASSGTPRQGGLAAFF	TGTGCCAGCAGTGGGACTCCCCGACAGGGAGGCTTAGCAGCTTTCTTT
TRBV2	NA	TRBJ2-7	TRBD1	CASTGTGNYEQYF	TGTGCCAGTACCGGGACAGGGAACTACGAGCAGTACTTC
TRBV28	NA	TRBJ1-2	NA	CASSLLNYGYTF	TGTGCCAGCAGTTTATTAAACTATGGCTACACCTTC
TRBV5-1	once	TRBJ2-7	NA	CASSFDWGSSYEQYF	TGCGCCAGCAGCTTCGATTGGGGCAGCTCCTACGAGCAGTACTTC
TRBV2	NA	TRBJ1-1	NA	CASSVMSGDTEAFF	TGTGCCAGCAGTGTTATGAGTGGGGACACTGAAGCTTTCTTT
TRBV5-6	few	TRBJ1-5	NA	CASSLGPIGNQPQHF	TGTGCCAGCAGCCTAGGACCCATTGGGAATCAGCCCCAGCATTTT
TRBV28	NA	TRBJ1-6	TRBD1	CASSRTGTAISYNSPLHF	TGTGCCAGCAGTCGAACCGGGACAGCGATCTCCTATAATTCACCCCTCCACTTT
TRBV11-3	NA	TRBJ2-1	NA	CASSLGDGEQFF	TGTGCCAGCAGCTTGGGAGACGGGGAGCAGTTCTTC
TRBV2	NA	TRBJ1-2	NA	CASSVLAGGYGYTF	TGTGCCAGCAGTGTCCTCGCAGGAGGCTATGGCTACACCTTC
TRBV4-1	NA	TRBJ2-2	NA	CASSPRGAQITGELFF	TGCGCCAGCAGCCCAAGAGGGGCACAGATCACCGGGGAGCTGTTTTTT
TRBV11-2	NA	TRBJ2-3	TRBD2	CASSLDGAGGQYF	TGTGCCAGCAGCTTAGATGGTGCGGGGGGGCAGTATTTT
TRBV10-3	NA	TRBJ1-2	TRBD1	CAISELTGIYYGYTF	TGTGCCATCAGTGAGTTGACAGGGATCTACTATGGCTACACCTTC
TRBV5-1	NA	TRBJ2-1	NA	CASSTTGLSYNEQFF	TGCGCCAGCAGCACAACAGGGCTGTCCTACAATGAGCAGTTCTTC
TRBV18	once	TRBJ2-1	NA	CASSTGLNEQFF	TGTGCCAGCTCAACAGGGCTAAATGAGCAGTTCTTC
TRBV5-5	NA	TRBJ1-1	NA	CASSQTPDTEAFF	TGTGCCAGCAGCCAGACACCCGACACTGAAGCTTTCTTT
TRBV14	NA	TRBJ2-1	NA	CASSQDGRAEQWNEQFF	TGTGCCAGCAGCCAAGATGGAAGGGCAGAACAGTGGAATGAGCAGTTCTTC
TRBV6-5	NA	TRBJ1-6	NA	CASSYSRTAFNSPLHF	TGTGCCAGCAGTTACTCGAGGACCGCATTTAATTCACCCCTCCACTTT
TRBV18	NA	TRBJ2-7	NA	CASSRNRDYEQYF	TGTGCCAGCTCACGTAACAGAGATTACGAGCAGTACTTC
TRBV5-1	NA	TRBJ1-1	TRBD1	CASSPGTGGFPFEAFF	TGCGCCAGCAGCCCAGGGACAGGGGGTTTCCCATTTGAAGCTTTCTTT
TRBV12-2	NA	TRBJ2-6	NA	CASRQELTQSRANVLTF	TGTGCAAGTCGCCAGGAATTGACACAAAGTCGGGCCAACGTCCTGACTTTC
TRBV6-5	large	TRBJ1-1	NA	CASRTRGRNTEAFF	TGTGCCAGCAGGACGCGGGGAAGGAACACTGAAGCTTTCTTT
TRBV9	few	TRBJ2-1	NA	CASSVGVDHSYNEQFF	TGTGCCAGCAGCGTAGGGGTGGACCACTCCTACAATGAGCAGTTCTTC
TRBV15	NA	TRBJ2-3	TRBD2	CATSRDRGGTDTQYF	TGTGCCACCAGCAGAGATCGGGGGGGCACAGATACGCAGTATTTT
TRBV4-2	NA	TRBJ1-1	NA	CASSQGLMNTEAFF	TGTGCCAGCAGCCAAGGACTGATGAACACTGAAGCTTTCTTT
TRBV7-2	NA	TRBJ2-3	NA	CASSSDGTDTQYF	TGTGCCAGCAGCTCGGACGGCACAGATACGCAGTATTTT
TRBV7-9	NA	TRBJ2-4	NA	CASSPRLQAKNIQYF	TGTGCCAGCAGCCCACGACTACAAGCCAAAAACATTCAGTACTTC
TRBV18	NA	TRBJ2-1	NA	CASSFQSGTLNEQFF	TGTGCCAGCTCATTTCAATCCGGGACGCTAAATGAGCAGTTCTTC
TRBV27	few	TRBJ1-6	NA	CASTLQGGFSPLHF	TGTGCCAGCACCCTTCAGGGCGGGTTCTCACCCCTCCACTTT
TRBV5-4	NA	TRBJ1-1	NA	CASSSGAEAEAFF	TGTGCCAGCAGCTCGGGGGCTGAGGCTGAAGCTTTCTTT
TRBV11-2	NA	TRBJ2-5	TRBD1	CASSLVRQGGQETQYF	TGTGCCAGCAGCTTAGTCCGACAGGGGGGGCAAGAGACCCAGTACTTC
TRBV25-1	NA	TRBJ2-7	TRBD1	CASRGGTGTHEQYF	TGTGCCAGCAGGGGGGGGACAGGGACCCACGAGCAGTACTTT
TRBV6-4	once	TRBJ2-2	NA	CASSDRPGSTGELFF	TGTGCCAGCAGTGACCGACCCGGGAGCACCGGGGAGCTGTTTTTT